The 31 T cell receptor beta chains listed next were all sequenced from one sample in a study of CD8 T cells in acute hepatitis C reinfection. Measured with immunoSEQ multiplex PCR; TCRdb has only the in-frame clones, and not every one. The sample lists approximately 39,000 clones, 87% occurring once. Time point described: naive CD8 control sorted from an acute-time-point sample. The source material was naive CD8+ T cells from PBMCs. The source of these receptors is a man under 40 with chronic hepatitis C.

The rearrangement joins TRBV7-9 to TRBJ2-2; D gene ambiguous. The germline V gene encodes CDR1 SEHNR and CDR2 FQNEAQ (reference sequence). V shed 2 bases and J shed 6 bases, with 10 bases lying between them. The CDR3 loop spans 14 amino acids. DNA for the CDR3: TGTGCCAGCAGCTTATACTCCCGCCCCGGGGAGCTGTTTTTT. As protein: CASSLYSRPGELFF.

The CDR3 here is CASSLGVGEQYF. The CDR3 DNA reads as TGTGCCAGCAGCTTAGGTGTTGGCGAGCAGTACTTC. V and J are TRBV7-9 and TRBJ2-7, with D uncertain. The CDR3 covers 12 residues. The germline V and J ends were trimmed by 1 base and 6 bases, with 7 bases remaining between them. From germline, CDR1 is SEHNR and CDR2 FQNEAQ (reference sequence).

The gene calls are TRBV9 and TRBJ2-1; the match to TRBD2 covers 9 bases. Germline V CDR1 and CDR2: SGDLS, YYNGEE. J was trimmed by 8 bases and V by 0 bases; bases with no gene match: 3. The CDR3 covers 14 residues. In DNA, the CDR3 is TGTGCCAGCAGCGTAGGTGCGGGGGGGGATGAGCAGTTCTTC. Translated: CASSVGAGGDEQFF.

The genes are TRBV27 and TRBJ2-7; D possibly corresponds to TRBD1 (5 bases). CDR1 is MNHEY, CDR2 SMNVEV, per germline (reference sequence). Between the trimmed V and J ends, which lost 1 base and 3 bases, there was a span of 10 bases. The CDR3 extends over 14 amino acids. CDR3 region: CASSLFPGLYEQYF. The CDR3 nucleotides read TGTGCCAGCAGTTTATTCCCAGGGCTCTACGAGCAGTACTTC.

This chain joins TRBV7-6 and TRBJ2-1; 7 positions agree with TRBD2. The CDR3 sequence is 13 residues long. V dropped 2 bases and J dropped 7; count of bases not matched to a gene: 2. From germline, CDR1 is SGHVS and CDR2 FNYEAQ. DNA of the CDR3: TGTGCCAGCAGCTTAAGCGGGATGAATGAGCAGTTCTTC. It specifies CASSLSGMNEQFF.

The chain joins TRBV6-4 to TRBJ2-4; TRBD1 or TRBD2 may be the D gene (5 bases each). V lost 8 bases and J lost 7, with 9 bases in between. This CDR3 contains 11 residues. Germline assignment: CDR1 MRHNA and CDR2 SNTAGT. The CDR3, as DNA: TGTGCCAGCCACTGGGGGAACATTCAGTACTTC. Its translation: CASHWGNIQYF.

The rearrangement links TRBV7-8 to TRBJ2-7; D may be TRBD2 (6 bases). Trimming removed 8 bases at V and 0 bases at J, with 11 bases between. This CDR3 is 13 amino acids long. Per germline, CDR1 SGHVS and CDR2 FQNEAQ. In nucleotides, the CDR3 is TGTGCCAGCGCGGACGGGAGCTCCTACGAGCAGTACTTC. Its translation: CASADGSSYEQYF.

The genes are TRBV4-2 and TRBJ2-1; 8 nucleotides align to TRBD2. Germline-derived CDR1 and CDR2 are LGHNA and YNFKEQ. The CDR3 length is 15 residues. V lost 0 bases and J lost 6; bases outside the gene matches: 4. The CDR3: CASSQEPAGVNEQFF. The CDR3 DNA reads TGTGCCAGCAGCCAAGAGCCAGCGGGGGTCAATGAGCAGTTCTTC.

The chain has TRBV12-5 and TRBJ1-5; D is uncertain. Germline lookup yields CDR1 LGHNT and CDR2 FRNRAP. The CDR3 is made up of 15 amino acids. V shed 7 bases and J shed 5 bases, with 18 bases lying between them. The CDR3: CASALGWGIDQPQHF. The DNA of the CDR3 is TGTGCTAGTGCCCTTGGTTGGGGTATTGATCAGCCCCAGCATTTT.

V usage is TRBV5-1 and J usage is TRBJ1-5; 12 positions agree with TRBD1. Looked up from germline, CDR1 is SGHRS and CDR2 is YFSETQ. The CDR3 extends over 15 amino acids. The V segment lost 4 bases and the J segment 5 bases; nucleotides outside the gene matches: 4. The CDR3 loop is CASSPGTGGDQPQHF. In DNA form, the CDR3 reads TGCGCCAGCAGCCCGGGGACAGGGGGCGATCAGCCCCAGCATTTT.

The rearrangement uses TRBV11-2 and TRBJ2-2, with TRBD1 as a possible D gene (6 bases). Germline lookup yields CDR1 SGHAT and CDR2 FQNNGV. This CDR3 comprises 13 residues. CDR3 amino acids: CADGTTNTGELFF. The DNA of the CDR3 is TGTGCGGATGGGACAACGAACACCGGGGAGCTGTTTTTT. Variable domain in full (rest from reference TRBV11-2 and TRBJ2-2): EAGVAQSPRYKIIEKRQSVAFWCNPISGHATLYWYQQILGQGPKLLIQFQNNGVVDDSQLPKDRFSAERLKGVDSTLKIQPAKLEDSAVYLCADGTTNTGELFFGEGSRLTVL.

The chain has TRBV4-1 and TRBJ2-3; 12 bases map to TRBD2. The CDR3 extends over 18 amino acids. J was trimmed by 2 bases and V by 1 base; bases with no gene match: 7. Per the germline V gene, CDR1 is MGHRA and CDR2 is YSYEKL. Written as DNA, the CDR3 is TGCGCCAGCAGCCAAGCCCTGCTAGCGGGGGGGCCCACAGATACGCAGTATTTT. Its translation is CASSQALLAGGPTDTQYF.

The chain links TRBV29-1 to TRBJ2-5; possibly TRBD2 for D (7 bases). Trimming left V 3 bases short and J 3 bases short, with 11 bases between. The CDR3 consists of 13 residues. CDR1 SQVTM and CDR2 ANQGSEA come from the germline V gene. CDR3: CSVEEGGKETQYF. The CDR3 region has the DNA TGCAGCGTTGAGGAGGGGGGGAAAGAGACCCAGTACTTC.

The count of this clone is one. This chain links TRBV4-2 with TRBJ2-7; D may be TRBD2 (7 bases). V was cut by 2 bases and J by 0 bases, with 17 bases left in between. The CDR3 sequence is 17 residues long. Germline CDR1 reads LGHNA; CDR2 reads YNFKEQ. This CDR3 reads CASSQYLAGATSYEQYF. CDR3 in DNA: TGTGCCAGCAGCCAATACCTCGCGGGGGCTACCTCCTACGAGCAGTACTTC.

The V call is TRBV19, the J call TRBJ2-1, with 10 bases aligning to TRBD1. There are 16 residues in the CDR3. The V gene's germline CDR1 is LNHDA and CDR2 SQIVND (reference sequence). V was pared by 1 base and J by 9 bases, with 9 bases of the junction left unmatched. CDR3 nucleotide sequence: TGTGCCAGTAGTATAGGACAGGGGGCAAAGGTAGGTGAGCAGTTCTTC. It yields the protein CASSIGQGAKVGEQFF.

With regard to this clone: The sample contains more than one DNA sequence encoding this CDR3. The rearrangement links TRBV19 to TRBJ1-1; D is uncertain. V lost 3 bases to trimming and J lost 5 bases, with 7 bases between them. Germline V gene data show CDR1 as LNHDA and CDR2 as SQIVND (reference sequence). The CDR3 is 12 amino acids. The CDR3 region has the DNA TGTGCCAGTAGTATCGGGGTTACTGAAGCTTTCTTT. This codes for CASSIGVTEAFF.

This clone was counted once. The gene calls are TRBV7-2 and TRBJ2-5; TRBD2 matches at 8 bases. The J segment lost 7 bases and the V segment lost 5 bases, leaving 9 bases of the junction unmatched. Germline CDR1 is SGHTA and CDR2 is FQGNSA. This CDR3 is built from 14 residues. The CDR3 DNA follows: TGTGCCAGCAGCCCCGGTAACGGGGGGGCGACCCAGTACTTC. Translated, it gives CASSPGNGGATQYF. The variable domain in full, completed from reference TRBV7-2 and TRBJ2-5, reads GAGVSQSPSNKVTEKGKDVELRCDPISGHTALYWYRQSLGQGLEFLIYFQGNSAPDKSGLPSDRFSAERTGGSVSTLTIQRTQQEDSAVYLCASSPGNGGATQYFGPGTRLLVL.

The chain couples TRBV4-1 to TRBJ2-7, with a possible D match to TRBD1 (6 bases). V was shortened by 0 bases and J by 4 bases, with 16 bases between the two germline ends. The CDR3 has 16 residues. Germline V CDR1 and CDR2: MGHRA, YSYEKL. The CDR3 nucleotides are TGCGCCAGCAGCCAAGAAATAGAGGGGGTTGGATACGAGCAGTACTTC. This sequence encodes CASSQEIEGVGYEQYF.

V and J are TRBV7-8 and TRBJ1-1; D is undetermined. Germline V gene data show CDR1 as SGHVS and CDR2 as FQNEAQ. This CDR3 has 13 residues. Trimming took 5 bases from V and 1 from J, leaving 8 bases between them. CDR3 amino acids: CASSPHGNTEAFF. CDR3 nucleotides: TGTGCCAGCAGCCCACATGGGAACACTGAAGCTTTCTTT.

The chain uses TRBV13 and TRBJ1-1; D is uncertain. Germline values: CDR1 PRHDT, CDR2 FYEKMQ (reference sequence). Trimming took off 5 bases at V and 2 bases at J, with 12 bases between the two ends. The CDR3 spans 14 residues. The CDR3 DNA is TGTGCCAGCAGCGCCCTGGCCAGTAACACTGAAGCTTTCTTT. It translates to CASSALASNTEAFF.

CDR3 DNA: TGCGCCAGCAGCCCAATAGCGGGAGAATGGTATGAGCAGTTCTTC. Its translation: CASSPIAGEWYEQFF. The V and J genes are TRBV4-1 and TRBJ2-1; TRBD2 matches at 9 bases. The CDR3 sequence is 15 residues long. Germline trimming cut 4 bases from V and 8 bases from J; bases unmatched to any gene: 9. CDR1 is MGHRA, CDR2 YSYEKL, per germline.

In the case of this clone: Germline and junction disagree at one end, which may indicate a read error. The rearrangement links TRBV7-7 to TRBJ1-1; D unresolved. This CDR3 is built from 13 residues. Germline CDR1 is SSHAT and CDR2 is FNYEAQ (reference sequence). In DNA form, the CDR3 reads TGTGCTAGCAGCTCCACAGTGAACACTGAAGCTTTCTTT. Protein: CASSSTVNTEAFF.

This clone was picked up one time. The chain joins TRBV7-2 to TRBJ2-1, with 8 bases aligning to TRBD1. With V trimmed by 4 bases and J by 4 bases, 6 bases remained unmatched. The CDR3 has 15 amino acids. Looked up from germline, CDR1 is SGHTA and CDR2 is FQGNSA. CDR3 bases: TGTGCCAGCAGCTCCGGACAGGGCCTTTACAATGAGCAGTTCTTC. Residues: CASSSGQGLYNEQFF.

V usage is TRBV11-1 and J usage is TRBJ2-1, with 10 positions matching TRBD1. Germline lookup yields CDR1 SGHAT and CDR2 FQDESV (reference sequence). V gave up 1 base and J gave up 2 bases; unmatched junction bases: 5. This CDR3 has 17 amino acids. The CDR3 nucleotides are TGTGCCAGCAGCTTAGGTATAGGGACAGGGGCCTACAATGAGCAGTTCTTC. Protein product: CASSLGIGTGAYNEQFF.

As regards this clone: A read error may produce the germline difference seen at one junction end. This chain connects TRBV2 to TRBJ1-5; 7 bases fit TRBD1. This CDR3 contains 14 residues. Germline loops: CDR1 SNHLY, CDR2 FYNNEI. The CDR3 sequence: CASKLGTENRPQHF. The CDR3 bases are TGTGCCAGCAAGCTCGGGACAGAGAATCGGCCCCAGCATTTT.

The gene calls are TRBV27 and TRBJ2-1; 10 nucleotides align to TRBD1. The CDR3 sequence is 14 residues long. CDR1 and CDR2 (germline): MNHEY, SMNVEV (reference sequence). The V and J ends lost 4 bases and 9 bases, in that order; junction bases with no gene match: 6. The DNA for the CDR3 is TGTGCCAGCAGTTGGGGCGGACAGGGGGTTGAGCAGTTCTTC. Residues: CASSWGGQGVEQFF.

The gene calls are TRBV7-9 and TRBJ2-7, with 8 nucleotides matching TRBD1. Germline trimming cut 5 bases from V and 8 bases from J; bases unmatched to any gene: 11. Germline CDR1 and CDR2: SEHNR and FQNEAQ (reference sequence). CDR3 length equals 14 residues. CDR3 loop: CASSPDRARLQQYF. CDR3 bases: TGTGCCAGCAGCCCGGACAGGGCGAGGTTGCAGCAGTACTTC.

The chain links TRBV9 to TRBJ1-1; no firm D call. V was trimmed by 3 bases and J by 0 bases, leaving 15 bases between them. The germline gives CDR1 SGDLS, CDR2 YYNGEE. The CDR3 has 16 residues. The CDR3 DNA is TGTGCCAGCAGCGCCCCCCCTGGGGAGATGAACACTGAAGCTTTCTTT. It encodes CASSAPPGEMNTEAFF.

V and J are TRBV5-4 and TRBJ2-7; no clear D gene. Germline-derived CDR1 and CDR2 are SGHNT and YYREEE (reference sequence). This CDR3 has 15 amino acids. V lost 4 bases and J 1 base, leaving 15 bases between the germline ends. The CDR3 DNA is TGTGCCAGCAGCCCAGGCGGTGAAAATTCCTACGAGCAGTACTTC. Amino acids: CASSPGGENSYEQYF.

The genes are TRBV7-8 and TRBJ2-7; 11 nucleotides line up with TRBD2. Germline assignment: CDR1 SGHVS and CDR2 FQNEAQ. The V gene end was trimmed by 5 bases and the J gene end by 4 bases; junction bases not matched to a gene: 7. The CDR3 spans 15 residues. In DNA form, the CDR3 reads TGTGCCAGCAGCCTACTAGCGGGGGCCGAATACGAGCAGTACTTC. Protein sequence: CASSLLAGAEYEQYF.

The V call is TRBV14, the J call TRBJ1-6, with D possibly TRBD1 on 5 matching bases. The ends were cut back, 1 base at V and 7 bases at J, with 11 bases in the middle. The CDR3 totals 15 residues. Germline-derived CDR1 and CDR2 are SGHDN and FVKESK. DNA of the CDR3: TGTGCCAGCAGCCAAGTAGGGGCTGGCAATTCACCCCTCCACTTT. Translating gives CASSQVGAGNSPLHF.